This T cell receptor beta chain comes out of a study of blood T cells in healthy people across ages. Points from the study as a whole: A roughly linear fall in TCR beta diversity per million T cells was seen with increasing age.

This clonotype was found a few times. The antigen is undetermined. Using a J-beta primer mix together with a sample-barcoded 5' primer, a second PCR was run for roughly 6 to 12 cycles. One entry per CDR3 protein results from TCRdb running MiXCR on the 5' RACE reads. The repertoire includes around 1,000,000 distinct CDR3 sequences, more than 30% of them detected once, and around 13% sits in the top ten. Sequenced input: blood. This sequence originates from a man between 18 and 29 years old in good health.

This chain's CDR3 is CSVGKQGYGYGYTF. The CDR3 nucleotides read TGCAGCGTGGGTAAACAGGGTTACGGCTATGGCTACACCTTC. The rearrangement links TRBV29-1 to TRBJ1-2; weak D call: TRBD1 (6 bases). Germline lookup yields CDR1 SQVTM and CDR2 ANQGSEA. V gave up 6 bases and J gave up 4 bases, with 18 bases separating them. The CDR3 runs to 14 residues.